Shown below are 17 T cell receptor beta chains from a single sample sequenced in a study of a mutant IDH1 vaccine in newly diagnosed glioma. Their target antigens are unknown. Here immunoSEQ multiplex PCR was the method, and the copy in TCRdb shows in-frame clones only, minus some. The data hold 30,000 to 45,000 clones, with roughly 80% observed a single time. Time point defined: week 11, during vaccination. Doses of 300 ug of mutant IDH1 20-mer peptide were given with topical imiquimod. The sample here was peripheral blood mononuclear cells (PBMCs), taken from a glioma patient whose treatment included an IDH1 peptide vaccine. The source of these receptors is a woman aged 25 to 39 with glioma. Some clones in this sample may be carry-over from other donors' samples.

Only a few counts were recorded for this clone. This sequence joins TRBV11-2 and TRBJ2-1; 9 bases match TRBD2. This CDR3 is 15 amino acids long. Germline values: CDR1 SGHAT, CDR2 FQNNGV. Trimming at V came to 5 bases and at J to 12 bases, leaving 14 bases not matched to a gene. CDR3 sequence (DNA): TGTGCCAGCAGCCCCCTAGCGGGGCCGACAATGACGCAGTTCTTC. Protein: CASSPLAGPTMTQFF.

V usage is TRBV6-5 and J usage is TRBJ1-3; the D is unclear. This CDR3 has 14 amino acids. Looked up from germline, CDR1 is MNHEY and CDR2 is SVGAGI. Trimming removed 2 bases at V and 0 bases at J, with 5 bases between. CDR3 nucleotides: TGTGCCAGCAGTTACGATGTCTCTGGAAACACCATATATTTT. This codes for CASSYDVSGNTIYF.

The J gene is TRBJ2-4, the V gene TRBV13; D not resolved. Germline V gives CDR1 PRHDT, CDR2 FYEKMQ (reference sequence). This CDR3 region has 14 residues. With 1 base removed from V and 3 bases from J, the gap between germline ends came to 7 bases. CDR3 sequence (DNA): TGTGCCAGCAGCTTAGCGGGCCGCAAAAACATTCAGTACTTC. Translating gives CASSLAGRKNIQYF.

The chain joins TRBV29-1 to TRBJ1-5; D possibly corresponds to TRBD1 (6 bases). V dropped 8 bases and J dropped 7 bases, with 18 bases sitting between them. This CDR3 is 13 amino acids long. The germline V gene encodes CDR1 SQVTM and CDR2 ANQGSEA. The CDR3 loop reads CSYRRGDGQPQHF. The CDR3 DNA is TGCAGCTACCGGAGGGGGGATGGGCAGCCCCAGCATTTT.

J is TRBJ1-1 and V is TRBV10-3; 7 bases are a match to TRBD1. Trimming took 11 bases from V and 4 from J; bases not matched to a gene: 7. This CDR3 region has 12 residues. Germline V gives CDR1 ENHRY, CDR2 SYGVKD. The CDR3 coding sequence is TGTGCCGGGGGGACAGCAGGCACTGAAGCTTTCTTT. It encodes CAGGTAGTEAFF.

The chain combines TRBV5-4 with TRBJ1-2, with no clear D. This CDR3 is 12 amino acids long. The germline gives CDR1 SGHNT, CDR2 YYREEE (reference sequence). V was trimmed by 4 bases and J by 3 bases, leaving 7 bases between them. CDR3 nucleotide sequence: TGTGCCAGCAGCCCCGGGGACTATGGCTACACCTTC. Translation gives CASSPGDYGYTF.

This rearrangement joins TRBV10-3 to TRBJ1-2; the match to TRBD1 covers 11 bases. Germline V CDR1 and CDR2: ENHRY, SYGVKD. The CDR3 has 21 amino acids. The junction had 24 bases not matched to a gene; V was cut back by 4 bases and J by 5 bases. CDR3 in DNA: TGTGCCATCAGTGCAGGGGTCTCAGTGGACAGGGGGCGCACCGACGATTATGGCTACACCTTC. It encodes CAISAGVSVDRGRTDDYGYTF.

This clone was found a few times. This chain connects TRBV5-6 to TRBJ1-5, with D possibly matching TRBD1 (6 bases). The germline V gene has CDR1 SGHDT and CDR2 YYEEEE. The CDR3 runs 15 residues. V lost 1 base and J lost 3, with 11 bases in between. CDR3 region: CASSLLGGNNQPQHF. As DNA, the CDR3 is TGTGCCAGCAGCTTGTTAGGGGGGAACAATCAGCCCCAGCATTTT.

This sequence joins TRBV9 and TRBJ2-2; TRBD1 agrees at 9 bases. Germline-derived CDR1 and CDR2 are SGDLS and YYNGEE. V shed 3 bases and J 4 bases; nucleotides not matched to a gene: 4. The length of the CDR3 is 15 residues. The CDR3 bases are TGTGCCAGCAGCGCCCAGACAGGGGGCACCGGGGAGCTGTTTTTT. Its protein is CASSAQTGGTGELFF. Filled out from reference TRBV9 and TRBJ2-2, the complete variable domain reads DSGVTQTPKHLITATGQRVTLRCSPRSGDLSVYWYQQSLDQGLQFLIQYYNGEERAKGNILERFSAQQFPDLHSELNLSSLELGDSALYFCASSAQTGGTGELFFGEGSRLTVL.

The V gene is TRBV5-1, the J gene TRBJ2-7, with D tentatively TRBD2 (5 bases). The V end lost 5 bases, the J end lost 1 base, and 16 bases lay between the germline ends. Germline values: CDR1 SGHRS, CDR2 YFSETQ. CDR3 length: 15 residues. The CDR3 here is CASSSDPGLSYEQYF. The CDR3 nucleotides are TGCGCCAGCAGTTCTGACCCCGGACTGTCCTACGAGCAGTACTTC.

This chain uses TRBV11-2 with TRBJ1-1, with a weak D call TRBD1 (6 bases). Germline CDR1 is SGHAT and CDR2 is FQNNGV. The CDR3 loop spans 14 amino acids. V was cut by 0 bases and J by 6 bases, with 11 bases left in between. The CDR3 coding sequence is TGTGCCAGCAGCTTAGATGGGGGCAGGCCTGAAGCTTTCTTT. The encoded protein is CASSLDGGRPEAFF.

The chain's CDR3 is CASSLRGVTNTEAFF. As DNA, the CDR3 is TGTGCCAGCAGCCTTCGGGGGGTTACGAACACTGAAGCTTTCTTT. This rearrangement joins TRBV7-2 to TRBJ1-1, with D possibly being TRBD1 (5 bases). Per the germline V gene, CDR1 is SGHTA and CDR2 is FQGNSA. The CDR3 runs to 15 residues. V lost 5 bases, J lost 1 base, and 14 bases lay in between.

The chain joins TRBV7-9 to TRBJ2-1; D not certain. From germline, CDR1 is SEHNR and CDR2 FQNEAQ (reference sequence). There are 14 residues in the CDR3. V was cut by 1 base and J by 3 bases, with 7 bases left in between. The CDR3 DNA sequence: TGTGCCAGCAGCTTAGTAAGCGACTACAATGAGCAGTTCTTC. Translation: CASSLVSDYNEQFF.

The chain carries TRBV7-2 and TRBJ2-6; D call uncertain. This CDR3 is 15 amino acids long. Germline V gene sequence: CDR1 SGHTA, CDR2 FQGNSA. V gave up 2 bases and J gave up 4 bases, with 9 bases separating them. Here the CDR3 reads CASSLRSPGANVLTF. The DNA of the CDR3 is TGTGCCAGCAGCTTAAGATCCCCCGGGGCCAACGTCCTGACTTTC.

The chain joins TRBV7-6 to TRBJ1-1; TRBD1 might be the D (6 bases). The CDR3 runs 15 residues. V was trimmed by 5 bases and J by 0 bases, leaving 13 bases between them. Germline V lookup: CDR1 SGHVS, CDR2 FNYEAQ. The CDR3: CASSPQGRMNTEAFF. The DNA for the CDR3 is TGTGCCAGCAGCCCACAGGGACGGATGAACACTGAAGCTTTCTTT.

The chain has TRBV7-2 and TRBJ1-1; perhaps TRBD1 as D (6 bases). Germline lookup yields CDR1 SGHTA and CDR2 FQGNSA. The CDR3 sequence is 15 residues long. V lost 5 bases, J lost 0 bases, and 13 bases lay in between. This CDR3 is CASSPGAGLNTEAFF. The CDR3 bases are TGTGCCAGCAGCCCAGGGGCAGGCCTGAACACTGAAGCTTTCTTT.

The V and J genes are TRBV5-1 and TRBJ1-5, with D perhaps TRBD1 (5 bases). V gave up 4 bases and J gave up 7 bases, with 15 bases separating them. Germline CDR1 reads SGHRS; CDR2 reads YFSETQ. The CDR3 runs to 14 residues. The CDR3 nucleotides are TGCGCCAGCAGCCCGTGGGGGGATGAGCAGCCCCAGCATTTT. This codes for CASSPWGDEQPQHF.